This T cell receptor (beta chain) is from a study of glioma-infiltrating T cells after dendritic cell vaccination. Study at large: Dendritic cell vaccination trial patients had either newly diagnosed or recurrent glioblastoma. Treatment, given 2003 to 2012, was autologous tumor lysate-pulsed dendritic cell vaccination.

Up to 2 ug genomic DNA was used for TCRB CDR3 amplification. Sequenced by immunoSEQ multiplex PCR; TCRdb stores in-frame clones only, minus some. This sample carries just under 100,000 clones, less than 90% of them seen once, and the ten largest clones take under 6.5%. The CDR3 length is 12 residues. Germline loops: CDR1 GTSNPN, CDR2 SVGIG (reference sequence). Trimming at V came to 3 bases and at J to 5 bases, leaving 4 bases not matched to a gene. Time point denoted: after dendritic cell vaccination, including at tumor progression/relapse. The sample here was blood, taken after dendritic cell vaccination. The V call is TRBV30, the J call TRBJ2-7; TRBD2 matches 7 bases. The source of this sequence is a human donor with glioblastoma. CDR3 nucleotides: TGTGCCTGGAGCTTGGGGGGGGACGAGCAGTACTTC. Translating gives CAWSLGGDEQYF.